These 28 T cell receptor beta chains came from one sample sequenced in a study of blood T cell repertoires in COVID-19 (dated by TCRdb to about 2020). Library method: the immunoSEQ multiplex PCR assay. Not all clones reach the TCRdb copy of this immuneACCESS table, which keeps in-frame sequences only. Checked studies attribute under half of the gap to unresolved V genes and leave the rest unexplained. This sample comprises about 100,000 clones, 88% of them detected only once. 5.5% to 8% of the sample comes from the top ten. Sequenced: peripheral blood. All receptors come from a man aged 50 to 60 with active or convalescent COVID-19.

This clone came up a few times. The chain recombines TRBV11-3 with TRBJ2-5; a weak D match, TRBD2 (7 bases). Trimming left V 0 bases short and J 5 bases short, with 13 bases between. The CDR3 length is 15 residues. Germline V gives CDR1 SGHNT, CDR2 YENEEA. CDR3 protein: CASSLDRGAWETQYF. In DNA, the CDR3 is TGTGCCAGCAGCTTAGATCGGGGGGCTTGGGAGACCCAGTACTTC. The variable domain in full, with the rest retrieved from reference TRBV11-3 and TRBJ2-5, is EAGVVQSPRYKIIEKKQPVAFWCNPISGHNTLYWYLQNLGQGPELLIRYENEEAVDDSQLPKDRFSAERLKGVDSTLKIQPAELGDSAVYLCASSLDRGAWETQYFGPGTRLLVL.

This chain links TRBV11-2 with TRBJ2-7, with TRBD1 matching over 7 bases. The V and J ends lost 5 bases and 4 bases, in that order; junction bases with no gene match: 14. This CDR3 is 16 amino acids long. Germline CDR1 and CDR2: SGHAT and FQNNGV. DNA of the CDR3: TGTGCCAGCAGCAACCCTAGTGAGGGGGCGCGGTACGAGCAGTACTTC. Amino acids: CASSNPSEGARYEQYF.

Only one count was recorded for this clone. The sample contains more than one DNA sequence encoding this CDR3. The chain links TRBV6-5 to TRBJ1-2; 8 bases match TRBD1. Germline assignment: CDR1 MNHEY and CDR2 SVGAGI. The CDR3 consists of 13 residues. Losses at the gene ends were 6 bases for V and 4 bases for J; bases not matched to a gene: 4. This CDR3 is CASSPDRGYGYTF. The CDR3 nucleotides are TGTGCCAGCAGCCCCGACAGGGGCTATGGCTACACCTTC.

The V call is TRBV21-1, the J call TRBJ2-5; no DNA check was done on the table's D call, TRBD1. TRBV21-1 is a documented pseudogene. This CDR3 has 13 amino acids. Here the CDR3 DNA reads TGTGCCAGCAGAAAAAAAGGCAGGGAGACCCAGTACTTC. Its protein product is CASRKKGRETQYF.

The V gene is TRBV29-1, the J gene TRBJ2-7; 7 bases are shared with TRBD2. This CDR3 contains 13 residues. Trimming cost V 3 bases and J 3 bases; bases outside gene matches: 5. Per germline, CDR1 SQVTM and CDR2 ANQGSEA. CDR3 in amino acids: CSVEGERDYEQYF. As DNA, the CDR3 is TGCAGCGTTGAGGGGGAGCGGGACTACGAGCAGTACTTC.

The V call is TRBV28, the J call TRBJ2-5; the match to TRBD2 covers 11 bases. With V trimmed by 6 bases and J by 4 bases, 10 bases remained unmatched. In germline, CDR1 is MDHEN, CDR2 SYDVKM. CDR3 length: 16 amino acids. The CDR3 region is CASRLGLAGGRETQYF. As DNA, the CDR3 is TGTGCCAGCAGGCTAGGGCTAGCGGGAGGTCGAGAGACCCAGTACTTC.

The chain joins TRBV28 to TRBJ1-2; D is perhaps TRBD1 (6 bases). This CDR3 contains 14 residues. Germline V CDR1 and CDR2: MDHEN, SYDVKM. V lost 3 bases and J 4 bases, leaving 12 bases between the germline ends. The CDR3 DNA reads as TGTGCCAGCAGTTTCCGGACAGTCGGCTATGGCTACACCTTC. Its protein product is CASSFRTVGYGYTF.

The V gene is TRBV5-4, the J gene TRBJ2-5; D may be TRBD1 (5 bases). The CDR3 totals 14 residues. The germline V gene has CDR1 SGHNT and CDR2 YYREEE (reference sequence). V was cut by 1 base and J by 5 bases, with 12 bases left in between. The CDR3 nucleotides read TGTGCCAGCAGCTTGTCTTTTAGGGGTGAGACCCAGTACTTC. Amino acid sequence: CASSLSFRGETQYF.

V usage is TRBV5-4 and J usage is TRBJ2-5; TRBD2 aligns across 12 bases. The CDR3 spans 14 residues. The junction had 0 bases not matched to a gene; V was cut back by 3 bases and J by 3 bases. CDR1 is SGHNT, CDR2 YYREEE, per germline (reference sequence). CDR3 DNA: TGTGCCAGCAGCTGGACTAGCGGGAAAGAGACCCAGTACTTC. Its protein is CASSWTSGKETQYF. Drawing the rest from reference TRBV5-4 and TRBJ2-5, the complete variable domain is ETGVTQSPTHLIKTRGQQVTLRCSSQSGHNTVSWYQQALGQGPQFIFQYYREEENGRGNFPPRFSGLQFPNYSSELNVNALELDDSALYLCASSWTSGKETQYFGPGTRLLVL.

The table lists this clone with a count of one. The gene calls are TRBV19 and TRBJ2-2, with D perhaps TRBD1 (8 bases). The CDR3 spans 14 residues. V was pared by 5 bases and J by 5 bases, with 12 bases between. The germline gives CDR1 LNHDA, CDR2 SQIVND (reference sequence). The CDR3 region has the DNA TGTGCCAGTAGTGGACAGGGAGGGACCGGGGAGCTGTTTTTT. Amino acids: CASSGQGGTGELFF.

This clone was picked up one time. The CDR3 sequence: CASSLGGQGAFGYGYTF. CDR3 DNA sequence: TGTGCCAGCAGCTTAGGTGGACAGGGGGCCTTCGGATATGGCTACACCTTC. The J gene is TRBJ1-2, the V gene TRBV7-8; 11 bases line up with TRBD1. Germline CDR1 SGHVS, CDR2 FQNEAQ. After removal of 1 base from V and 5 bases from J, the junction contained 9 bases not matched to a gene. This CDR3 is built from 17 residues.

This clone has a single count. The chain has TRBV28 and TRBJ2-3, with TRBD1 identical over 10 bases. There are 15 residues in the CDR3. V lost 6 bases to trimming and J lost 3 bases; unmatched junction nucleotides: 6. The germline CDR1 and CDR2 sequences are MDHEN and SYDVKM. CDR3 in amino acids: CASSLRQGATDTQYF. In DNA, the CDR3 is TGTGCCAGCAGCCTTCGACAGGGGGCGACAGATACGCAGTATTTT.

The CDR3 loop reads CASSQDVYLPGVLSDNEQFF. For the CDR3, the DNA is TGTGCCAGCAGCCAAGATGTGTACCTTCCGGGAGTGTTATCGGACAATGAGCAGTTCTTC. This sequence joins TRBV3-1 (or the pseudogene TRBV3-2) and TRBJ2-1, with D possibly matching TRBD2 (6 bases). The germline gives CDR1 LGHDT, CDR2 YNNKEL (reference sequence). The CDR3 runs to 20 residues. Trimming took off 0 bases at V and 5 bases at J, with 26 bases between the two ends.

This chain uses TRBV10-3 with TRBJ2-1, with TRBD2 matching 11 bases. J was trimmed by 4 bases and V by 10 bases; bases with no gene match: 9. The CDR3 runs to 15 residues. Germline V CDR1 and CDR2: ENHRY, SYGVKD. The CDR3 region has the DNA TGTGCCACTTTGCCGACTAGCGGGATATACAATGAGCAGTTCTTC. It is translated as CATLPTSGIYNEQFF.

This clone was seen once. V gene TRBV5-8 combines with J gene TRBJ1-5; D is perhaps TRBD1 (6 bases). CDR3 length equals 12 residues. CDR1 SGHTS and CDR2 YDEGEE come from the germline V gene. V lost 2 bases and J lost 9, with 9 bases in between. This CDR3 reads CASSFGGRPQHF. CDR3 coding DNA: TGTGCCAGCAGCTTTGGGGGCCGGCCCCAGCATTTT.

V usage is TRBV11-2 and J usage is TRBJ1-1; 8 nucleotides align to TRBD1. Germline values: CDR1 SGHAT, CDR2 FQNNGV. This CDR3 contains 15 residues. Trimming at V came to 3 bases and at J to 2 bases, leaving 5 bases not matched to a gene. The CDR3 DNA follows: TGTGCCAGCAGCTTGGCTACAGGGGGTAACACTGAAGCTTTCTTT. Encoded protein: CASSLATGGNTEAFF. Using reference TRBV11-2 and TRBJ1-1 for the parts outside the CDR3, the full variable domain is EAGVAQSPRYKIIEKRQSVAFWCNPISGHATLYWYQQILGQGPKLLIQFQNNGVVDDSQLPKDRFSAERLKGVDSTLKIQPAKLEDSAVYLCASSLATGGNTEAFFGQGTRLTVV.

This rearrangement joins TRBV7-9 to TRBJ2-2; D is undetermined. This CDR3 has 13 residues. CDR1 and CDR2 (germline): SEHNR, FQNEAQ (reference sequence). The V end lost 5 bases, the J end lost 7 bases, and 11 bases lay between the germline ends. The CDR3: CASSSLYLGELFF. In DNA, the CDR3 is TGTGCCAGCAGCAGCCTTTACCTCGGGGAGCTGTTTTTT.

The chain is built from TRBV19 and TRBJ1-1, with D possibly TRBD1 on 5 matching bases. The CDR3 runs 15 residues. V shed 8 bases and J shed 3 bases, with 19 bases lying between them. Germline lookup yields CDR1 LNHDA and CDR2 SQIVND (reference sequence). CDR3 nucleotide sequence: TGTGCCAGTCACTCGGGGGGGGGAACGGACACTGAAGCTTTCTTT. Its protein is CASHSGGGTDTEAFF.

The chain uses TRBV30 and TRBJ2-5, with 7 bases fitting TRBD1. This CDR3 comprises 12 residues. Trimming at V came to 5 bases and at J to 1 base, leaving 1 base not matched to a gene. Germline V gene sequence: CDR1 GTSNPN, CDR2 SVGIG (reference sequence). The CDR3 here is CAWGTVQETQYF. Written as DNA, the CDR3 is TGTGCCTGGGGGACAGTCCAAGAGACCCAGTACTTC.

The chain joins TRBV7-8 to TRBJ2-7, with D unclear. Germline CDR1 is SGHVS and CDR2 is FQNEAQ. Trimming removed 1 base at V and 7 bases at J, with 14 bases between. The CDR3 loop spans 14 amino acids. CDR3 in DNA: TGTGCCAGCAGCTTAGGGCGCATACCCGGGGAGCAGTACTTC. It translates to CASSLGRIPGEQYF.

This chain joins TRBV6-4 and TRBJ2-7; weak D call: TRBD2 (6 bases). Deletions cut 2 bases from V and 5 bases from J, with 10 bases between. This CDR3 is 13 amino acids long. Germline CDR1 reads MRHNA; CDR2 reads SNTAGT. The CDR3 loop reads CASSDPRDDEQYF. The CDR3 nucleotides are TGTGCCAGCAGTGACCCGCGGGACGACGAGCAGTACTTC.

V usage is TRBV19 and J usage is TRBJ1-2, with D perhaps matching TRBD1 (5 bases). The germline CDR1 and CDR2 sequences are LNHDA and SQIVND (reference sequence). This CDR3 region has 15 residues. Trimming removed 5 bases from V and 4 bases from J, with 17 bases in between. This CDR3 reads CASSPRRDFGYGYTF. CDR3 sequence (DNA): TGTGCCAGTAGTCCTCGCAGGGATTTTGGCTATGGCTACACCTTC.

V is TRBV4-1 and J is TRBJ1-2, with TRBD1 identical over 10 bases. The CDR3 is made up of 16 amino acids. The germline V gene has CDR1 MGHRA and CDR2 YSYEKL. V was pared by 5 bases and J by 4 bases, with 10 bases of the junction left unmatched. The CDR3 bases are TGCGCCAGCAGCGCTCTACCGGGACAGGGGTCCTATGGCTACACCTTC. Encoded protein: CASSALPGQGSYGYTF.

The rearrangement joins TRBV5-1 to TRBJ2-5, with TRBD1 identical over 10 bases. V lost 1 base to trimming and J lost 2 bases; unmatched junction nucleotides: 8. The CDR3 extends over 17 amino acids. Germline CDR1 reads SGHRS; CDR2 reads YFSETQ. Here the CDR3 DNA reads TGCGCCAGCAGCTTGCGTGCGTGGACAGGGGGTCAAGAGACCCAGTACTTC. It is translated as CASSLRAWTGGQETQYF.

This clone came up a few times. V is TRBV7-2 and J is TRBJ1-1; D is unclear. Germline V gene data show CDR1 as SGHTA and CDR2 as FQGNSA. The V end was cut by 3 bases, the J end by 1 base, with 6 bases between. The CDR3 is made up of 13 amino acids. CDR3 DNA: TGTGCCAGCAGCTTGCACAGGAACACTGAAGCTTTCTTT. Translation: CASSLHRNTEAFF.

This rearrangement joins TRBV19 to TRBJ2-6, with D maybe TRBD1 (5 bases). V was pared by 8 bases and J by 0 bases, with 14 bases between. The CDR3 sequence is 16 residues long. Germline V lookup: CDR1 LNHDA, CDR2 SQIVND (reference sequence). CDR3 region: CASSQGPNSGANVLTF. The CDR3 DNA follows: TGTGCCAGTTCCCAGGGCCCAAACTCTGGGGCCAACGTCCTGACTTTC.

The gene calls are TRBV29-1 and TRBJ2-5, with 11 bases fitting TRBD2. V shed 6 bases and J 1 base; nucleotides not matched to a gene: 7. Per the germline V gene, CDR1 is SQVTM and CDR2 is ANQGSEA. CDR3 length: 15 amino acids. The CDR3 here is CSVAGTSGTQETQYF. CDR3 coding DNA: TGCAGCGTCGCAGGGACTAGCGGAACCCAAGAGACCCAGTACTTC.

The V call is TRBV9, the J call TRBJ2-3, with TRBD2 as a possible D gene (6 bases). Germline values: CDR1 SGDLS, CDR2 YYNGEE. V gave up 7 bases and J gave up 4 bases, with 10 bases separating them. The CDR3 length is 12 residues. CDR3 region: CASSWGADTQYF. The CDR3 DNA is TGTGCCAGCTCCTGGGGGGCAGATACGCAGTATTTT.